A selection of T cell receptor beta chains follows, all from one sample in a study of regulatory T cells in long-lasting Graves disease. TCRdb recomputed calls from the multiplex PCR reads with MiXCR, one row per CDR3 protein. This table holds about 470,000 distinct CDR3 sequences, about 22% found once. Sample: peripheral blood mononuclear cells (PBMCs), taken when the disease was refractory, from a patient treated with antithyroid drugs. All receptors come from a female donor with Graves disease. Each CDR3 is given with its conserved first and last residue. Each record gives: D gene, J gene, V gene, clone size, CDR3 protein, CDR3 DNA. The D gene is left open where the match is weak. Clone size is shown for a subset of rows, as once, few, many or a class of expanded clone.

d_call: .; j_call: TRBJ1-1; v_call: TRBV2; clone_size: .; cdr3_aa: CASSPSAGDSLRNTEAFF; cdr3_nt: TGTGCCAGCAGTCCATCAGCGGGGGACTCCTTAAGAAACACTGAAGCTTTCTTT
d_call: TRBD1; j_call: TRBJ1-4; v_call: TRBV20-1; clone_size: many; cdr3_aa: CSARDTDRGNEKLFF; cdr3_nt: TGCAGTGCTAGAGATACCGACAGGGGTAATGAAAAACTGTTTTTT
d_call: TRBD2; j_call: TRBJ2-7; v_call: TRBV10-3; clone_size: .; cdr3_aa: CAISEGSGGAVFSEQYF; cdr3_nt: TGTGCCATCAGTGAGGGGAGCGGGGGGGCCGTTTTTTCCGAGCAGTACTTC
d_call: TRBD1; j_call: TRBJ1-1; v_call: TRBV28; clone_size: many; cdr3_aa: CASTPGDRANTEAFF; cdr3_nt: TGTGCCAGCACCCCTGGAGACAGGGCGAACACTGAAGCTTTCTTT
d_call: .; j_call: TRBJ1-2; v_call: TRBV2; clone_size: many; cdr3_aa: CASSVMARESDGYTF; cdr3_nt: TGTGCCAGCAGTGTTATGGCCAGGGAGTCGGATGGCTACACCTTC
d_call: TRBD1; j_call: TRBJ1-2; v_call: TRBV13; clone_size: .; cdr3_aa: CASSLGLSGGGYTF; cdr3_nt: TGTGCCAGCAGCTTAGGTTTATCAGGGGGTGGCTACACCTTC
d_call: .; j_call: TRBJ1-1; v_call: TRBV27; clone_size: many; cdr3_aa: CASSFHEAFF; cdr3_nt: TGTGCCAGCAGTTTTCACGAAGCTTTCTTT
d_call: .; j_call: TRBJ2-4; v_call: TRBV12-3/TRBV12-4; clone_size: many; cdr3_aa: CASSVELAKNIQYF; cdr3_nt: TGTGCCAGCAGTGTGGAATTAGCCAAAAACATTCAGTACTTC
d_call: TRBD2; j_call: TRBJ2-2; v_call: TRBV9; clone_size: .; cdr3_aa: CASSSDRLAGVTGELFF; cdr3_nt: TGTGCCAGCAGCTCAGATCGACTAGCGGGAGTCACCGGGGAGCTGTTTTTT
d_call: .; j_call: TRBJ1-2; v_call: TRBV16; clone_size: many; cdr3_aa: CASSPQSRVDGYTF; cdr3_nt: TGTGCCAGCAGCCCCCAAAGCAGGGTGGATGGCTACACCTTC
d_call: TRBD1; j_call: TRBJ2-7; v_call: TRBV7-9; clone_size: few; cdr3_aa: CASSLVVTGGSEQYF; cdr3_nt: TGTGCCAGCAGCTTAGTTGTGACAGGGGGATCCGAGCAGTACTTC
d_call: .; j_call: TRBJ2-3; v_call: TRBV19; clone_size: .; cdr3_aa: CASSIGTFTGKGDTQYF; cdr3_nt: TGTGCCAGTAGTATAGGAACCTTTACAGGGAAGGGAGATACGCAGTATTTT
d_call: TRBD1; j_call: TRBJ1-5; v_call: TRBV6-5; clone_size: many; cdr3_aa: CASSYRGSNQPQHF; cdr3_nt: TGTGCCAGCAGCTACAGGGGTAGCAATCAGCCCCAGCATTTT
d_call: .; j_call: TRBJ1-2; v_call: TRBV7-3; clone_size: .; cdr3_aa: CASSLNSAGYGYTF; cdr3_nt: TGTGCCAGCAGCTTAAATTCGGCAGGCTATGGCTACACCTTC
d_call: .; j_call: TRBJ1-2; v_call: TRBV5-1; clone_size: many; cdr3_aa: CASSFTVSYGYTF; cdr3_nt: TGCGCCAGCAGCTTTACGGTCTCATATGGCTACACCTTC
d_call: .; j_call: TRBJ1-2; v_call: TRBV3-1; clone_size: .; cdr3_aa: CASSQERGAWNYGYTF; cdr3_nt: TGTGCCAGCAGCCAAGAGAGGGGGGCCTGGAACTATGGCTACACCTTC
d_call: .; j_call: TRBJ1-4; v_call: TRBV11-2; clone_size: many; cdr3_aa: CASSLGHQGNEKLFF; cdr3_nt: TGTGCCAGCAGCTTAGGACACCAGGGGAATGAAAAACTGTTTTTT
d_call: .; j_call: TRBJ1-1; v_call: TRBV6-4; clone_size: .; cdr3_aa: CASSEVAGNTEAFF; cdr3_nt: TGTGCCAGCAGTGAAGTCGCAGGAAACACTGAAGCTTTCTTT
d_call: .; j_call: TRBJ2-7; v_call: TRBV6-5; clone_size: many; cdr3_aa: CASSYGVGDEQYF; cdr3_nt: TGTGCCAGCAGTTACGGCGTGGGAGACGAGCAGTACTTC
d_call: .; j_call: TRBJ2-7; v_call: TRBV6-2/TRBV6-3; clone_size: many; cdr3_aa: CASSYGGSLYEQYF; cdr3_nt: TGTGCCAGCAGTTACGGCGGCAGTCTATACGAGCAGTACTTC
d_call: .; j_call: TRBJ1-2; v_call: TRBV11-2; clone_size: many; cdr3_aa: CASSPEDRPRAGYTF; cdr3_nt: TGTGCCAGCAGCCCGGAGGACAGACCGCGGGCTGGCTACACCTTC
d_call: TRBD2; j_call: TRBJ2-7; v_call: TRBV28; clone_size: many; cdr3_aa: CASSREGGGSYEQYF; cdr3_nt: TGTGCCAGCAGTAGAGAAGGCGGGGGCTCCTACGAGCAGTACTTC
d_call: .; j_call: TRBJ1-2; v_call: TRBV2; clone_size: many; cdr3_aa: CASSLDSLSGYTF; cdr3_nt: TGTGCCAGCAGTCTGGACAGTCTGTCAGGCTACACCTTC
d_call: .; j_call: TRBJ2-7; v_call: TRBV29-1; clone_size: many; cdr3_aa: CSVAQTGSEQYF; cdr3_nt: TGCAGCGTTGCCCAAACCGGCTCCGAGCAGTACTTC
d_call: TRBD1; j_call: TRBJ2-7; v_call: TRBV28; clone_size: many; cdr3_aa: CASRSSPGQGYEQYF; cdr3_nt: TGTGCCAGCAGGTCATCTCCGGGACAGGGATACGAGCAGTACTTC
d_call: .; j_call: TRBJ2-7; v_call: TRBV7-8; clone_size: many; cdr3_aa: CASSLEAAGASYEQYF; cdr3_nt: TGTGCCAGCAGCTTAGAAGCGGCAGGCGCCTCCTACGAGCAGTACTTC
d_call: TRBD1; j_call: TRBJ2-2; v_call: TRBV7-9; clone_size: few; cdr3_aa: CASSRTGTGILTGELFF; cdr3_nt: TGTGCCAGCAGCCGAACCGGGACAGGGATCCTCACCGGGGAGCTGTTTTTT
d_call: .; j_call: TRBJ1-6; v_call: TRBV28; clone_size: few; cdr3_aa: CASSWGRGGSPLHF; cdr3_nt: TGTGCCAGCAGTTGGGGCAGGGGAGGATCACCCCTCCACTTT
d_call: TRBD1; j_call: TRBJ1-1; v_call: TRBV6-1; clone_size: few; cdr3_aa: CASRTGLGRTEAFF; cdr3_nt: TGTGCCAGCAGGACAGGGCTTGGTCGCACTGAAGCTTTCTTT